The entry below describes one T cell receptor (beta chain). The CDR3 has 15 residues. Germline-derived CDR1 and CDR2 are MDHEN and SYDVKM. The V end lost 8 bases, the J end lost 10 bases, and 23 bases lay between the germline ends. Use of 60 Vbeta and 13 Jbeta primers characterized the PCR. Measured with immunoSEQ multiplex PCR; TCRdb has only the in-frame clones, and not every one. Of 100,000 to 150,000 clones in the sample, approximately 80% were seen once. The data stem from a study of cytomegalovirus exposure and HLA in healthy donors. What was sequenced was PBMCs. This clonotype was obtained from a girl aged 2-10 years in good health and CMV-seronegative. The V and J genes are TRBV28 and TRBJ1-4, with a tentative D call TRBD1 (5 bases). CDR3 amino acids: CASGVGTLLGVKLFF. Written as DNA, the CDR3 is TGTGCCAGCGGGGTAGGGACTCTCCTAGGCGTAAAACTGTTTTTT.